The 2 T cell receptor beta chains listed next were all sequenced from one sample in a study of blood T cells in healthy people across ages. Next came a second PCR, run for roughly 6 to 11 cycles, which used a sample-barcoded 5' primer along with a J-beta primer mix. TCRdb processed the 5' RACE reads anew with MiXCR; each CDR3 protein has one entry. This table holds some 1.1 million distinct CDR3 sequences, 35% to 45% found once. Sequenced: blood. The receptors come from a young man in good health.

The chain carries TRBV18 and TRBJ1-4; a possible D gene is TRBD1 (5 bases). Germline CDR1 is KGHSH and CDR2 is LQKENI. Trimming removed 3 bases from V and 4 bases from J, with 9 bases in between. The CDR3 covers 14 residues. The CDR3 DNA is TGTGCCAGCTCACCGCGGGACGATAATGAAAAACTGTTTTTT. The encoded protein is CASSPRDDNEKLFF.

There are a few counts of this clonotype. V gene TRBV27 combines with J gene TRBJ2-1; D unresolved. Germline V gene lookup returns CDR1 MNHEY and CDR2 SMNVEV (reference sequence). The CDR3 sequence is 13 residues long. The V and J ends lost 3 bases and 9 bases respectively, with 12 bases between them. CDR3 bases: TGTGCCAGCAGTTTGGGCCAGTTCGGTGAGCAGTTCTTC. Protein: CASSLGQFGEQFF.